This TCR beta chain is drawn from a study of T cells in Graves' hyperthyroidism and ophthalmopathy. Germline V gene data show CDR1 as MDHEN and CDR2 as SYDVKM. Trimming cost V 3 bases and J 8 bases, with 7 bases left between them. The CDR3 totals 11 residues. This clonotype occurred a few times. Amplified regions were TCR beta CDR3 sequences from RNA transcripts. The HTBI set primed first-round TCR CDR3 RT-PCR. TCRdb re-called the multiplex PCR reads through MiXCR, storing one row per CDR3 protein. The sample consists of around 370,000 distinct CDR3 sequences, under 20% of them appearing once. The receptor was derived from a man between 18 and 35 years old with Graves' ophthalmopathy. The V and J genes are TRBV28 and TRBJ1-2; no firm D call. Sequenced input: blood. The CDR3 DNA is TGTGCCAGCAGTTTCGAAGAGGGCTACACCTTC. It yields the protein CASSFEEGYTF.